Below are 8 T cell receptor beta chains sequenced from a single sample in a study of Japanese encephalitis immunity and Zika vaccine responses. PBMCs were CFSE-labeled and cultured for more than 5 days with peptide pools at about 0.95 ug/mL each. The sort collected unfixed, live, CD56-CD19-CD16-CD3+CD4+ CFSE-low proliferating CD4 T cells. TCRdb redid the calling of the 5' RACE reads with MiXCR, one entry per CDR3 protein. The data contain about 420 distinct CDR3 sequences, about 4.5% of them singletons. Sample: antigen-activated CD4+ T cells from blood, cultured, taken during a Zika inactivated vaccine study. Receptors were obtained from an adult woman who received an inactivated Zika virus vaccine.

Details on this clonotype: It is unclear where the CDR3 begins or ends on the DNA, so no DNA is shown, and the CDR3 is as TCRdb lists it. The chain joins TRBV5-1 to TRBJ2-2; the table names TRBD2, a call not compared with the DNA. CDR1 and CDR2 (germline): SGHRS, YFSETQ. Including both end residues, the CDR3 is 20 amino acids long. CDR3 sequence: CASSLSSGTTILGAPGSCFF.

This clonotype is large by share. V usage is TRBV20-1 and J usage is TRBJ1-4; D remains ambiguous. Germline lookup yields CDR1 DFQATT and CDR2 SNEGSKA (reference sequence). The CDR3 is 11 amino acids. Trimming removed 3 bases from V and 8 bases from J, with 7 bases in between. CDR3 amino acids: CSASVAEKLFF. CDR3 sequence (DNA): TGCAGTGCTAGTGTAGCAGAAAAACTGTTTTTT.

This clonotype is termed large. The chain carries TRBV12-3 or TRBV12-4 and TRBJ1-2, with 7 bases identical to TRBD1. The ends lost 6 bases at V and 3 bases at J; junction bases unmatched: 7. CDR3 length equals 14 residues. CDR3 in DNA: TGTGCCAGCAGCCTGGCAGGGGGGGACTATGGCTACACCTTC. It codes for CASSLAGGDYGYTF.

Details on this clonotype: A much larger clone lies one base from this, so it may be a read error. CDR3 sequence: CVSSLGALNEQFF. The CDR3 DNA follows: TGTGTCAGCAGCTTGGGGGCCCTCAATGAGCAGTTCTTC. This chain connects TRBV7-2 to TRBJ2-1, with D possibly matching TRBD1 (6 bases). The germline gives CDR1 SGHTA, CDR2 FQGNSA. This CDR3 comprises 13 residues.

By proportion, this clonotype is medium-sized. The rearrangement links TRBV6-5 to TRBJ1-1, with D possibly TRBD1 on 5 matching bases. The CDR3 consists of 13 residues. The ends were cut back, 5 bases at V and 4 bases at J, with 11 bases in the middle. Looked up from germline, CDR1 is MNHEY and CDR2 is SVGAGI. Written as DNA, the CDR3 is TGTGCCAGCAGTCCCAGGCAGGGCACTGAAGCTTTCTTT. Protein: CASSPRQGTEAFF.

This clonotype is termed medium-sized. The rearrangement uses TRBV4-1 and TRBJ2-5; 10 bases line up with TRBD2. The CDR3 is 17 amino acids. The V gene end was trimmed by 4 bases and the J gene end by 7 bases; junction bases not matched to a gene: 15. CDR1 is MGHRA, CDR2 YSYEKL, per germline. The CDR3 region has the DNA TGCGCCAGCAGCCTTAACAAGGGAGCGGGGGGGCCCGGGACCCAGTACTTC. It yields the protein CASSLNKGAGGPGTQYF.

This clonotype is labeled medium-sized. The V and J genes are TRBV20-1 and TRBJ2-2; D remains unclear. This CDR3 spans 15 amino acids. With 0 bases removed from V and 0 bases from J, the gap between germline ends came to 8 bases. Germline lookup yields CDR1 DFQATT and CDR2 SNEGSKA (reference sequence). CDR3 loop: CSARDPGTNTGELFF. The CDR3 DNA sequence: TGCAGTGCTAGAGATCCTGGGACGAACACCGGGGAGCTGTTTTTT.

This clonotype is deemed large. Here the CDR3 DNA reads TGTGCCAGCAGTTACTCCGGAGGGGCGGGTGAAAAACTGTTTTTT. This translates into CASSYSGGAGEKLFF. V gene TRBV6-5 combines with J gene TRBJ1-4; D is possibly TRBD1 (5 bases). Germline V gene sequence: CDR1 MNHEY, CDR2 SVGAGI. CDR3 length: 15 residues. V was trimmed by 0 bases and J by 7 bases, leaving 12 bases between them.